These 3 T cell receptor beta chains were all obtained from the same sample, sequenced in a study of PD-1 blockade in classical Hodgkin lymphoma. In every patient, relapse followed autologous stem cell transplantation, while exposure to brentuximab vedotin differed. Clones were sequenced by immunoSEQ multiplex PCR, and TCRdb holds only the in-frame ones, with some missing. Among around 65,000 clones listed, approximately 90% were seen once. Sample: peripheral blood mononuclear cells (PBMCs), taken at baseline. The source of these receptors is a human donor with classical Hodgkin lymphoma.

The rearrangement joins TRBV19 to TRBJ2-2; 7 bases agree with TRBD2. V lost 4 bases to trimming and J lost 0 bases; unmatched junction nucleotides: 5. The CDR3 length is 16 residues. CDR1 is LNHDA and CDR2 is SQIVND in the germline V gene (reference sequence). CDR3 sequence: CASSTSAGTNTGELFF. The DNA of the CDR3 is TGTGCCAGTAGTACCTCAGCGGGAACGAACACCGGGGAGCTGTTTTTT.

The gene calls are TRBV7-9 and TRBJ2-7; a possible D gene is TRBD1 (6 bases). This CDR3 is built from 15 residues. Trimming shortened V by 5 bases and J by 2 bases, and 16 bases separated the two germline ends. Germline V gene data show CDR1 as SEHNR and CDR2 as FQNEAQ (reference sequence). DNA of the CDR3: TGTGCCAGCAGCCCCAAGACAGGTCCAACCTACGAGCAGTACTTC. Translation gives CASSPKTGPTYEQYF.

The rearrangement uses TRBV27 and TRBJ1-1, with D tentatively TRBD1 (5 bases). Germline lookup yields CDR1 MNHEY and CDR2 SMNVEV (reference sequence). The ends were cut back, 5 bases at V and 8 bases at J, with 12 bases in the middle. The CDR3 is made up of 12 amino acids. CDR3 nucleotide sequence: TGTGCCAGCAGTGCACTTACAGGAGAAGCTTTCTTT. Amino acid sequence: CASSALTGEAFF.